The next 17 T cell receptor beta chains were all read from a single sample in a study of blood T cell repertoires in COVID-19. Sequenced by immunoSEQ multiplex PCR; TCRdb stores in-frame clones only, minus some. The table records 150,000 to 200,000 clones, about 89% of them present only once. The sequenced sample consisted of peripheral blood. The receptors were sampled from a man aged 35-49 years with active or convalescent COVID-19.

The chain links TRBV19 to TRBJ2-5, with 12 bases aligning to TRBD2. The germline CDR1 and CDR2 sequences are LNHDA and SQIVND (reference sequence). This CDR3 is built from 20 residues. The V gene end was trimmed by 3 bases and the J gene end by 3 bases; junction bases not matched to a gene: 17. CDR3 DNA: TGTGCCAGTAGTATTGGATTTACCCAAAGACTAGCGGGGGAGAAAGAGACCCAGTACTTC. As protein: CASSIGFTQRLAGEKETQYF.

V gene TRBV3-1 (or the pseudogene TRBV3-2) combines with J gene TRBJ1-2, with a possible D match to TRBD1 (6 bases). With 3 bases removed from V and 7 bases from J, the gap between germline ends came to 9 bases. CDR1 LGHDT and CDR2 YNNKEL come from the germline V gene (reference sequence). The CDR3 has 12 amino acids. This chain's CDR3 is CASSHRGGGYTF. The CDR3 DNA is TGTGCCAGCAGCCATAGGGGGGGTGGCTACACCTTC.

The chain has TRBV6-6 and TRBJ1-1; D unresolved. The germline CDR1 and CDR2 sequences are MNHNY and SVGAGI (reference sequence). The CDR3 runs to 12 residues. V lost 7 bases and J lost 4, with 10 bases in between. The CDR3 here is CASTISGTEAFF. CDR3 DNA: TGTGCCAGCACTATCTCGGGCACTGAAGCTTTCTTT.

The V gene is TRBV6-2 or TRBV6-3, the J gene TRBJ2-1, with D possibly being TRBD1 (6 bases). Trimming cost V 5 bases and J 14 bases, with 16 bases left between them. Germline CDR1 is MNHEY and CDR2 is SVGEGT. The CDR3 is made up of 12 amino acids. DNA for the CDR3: TGTGCCAGCAGTCCCTACAGGGCCAAGGAGTTCTTC. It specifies CASSPYRAKEFF.

DNA of the CDR3: TGTGCCAGCAGCTCCTACTGGACAGGGGATAACTATGGCTACACCTTC. Encoded protein: CASSSYWTGDNYGYTF. The chain uses TRBV13 and TRBJ1-2; 9 positions agree with TRBD1. After removal of 4 bases from V and 1 base from J, the junction contained 7 bases not matched to a gene. The germline CDR1 and CDR2 sequences are PRHDT and FYEKMQ (reference sequence). The CDR3 is made up of 16 amino acids.

The CDR3 sequence: CASSAPGTGLNQPQHF. DNA of the CDR3: TGTGCCAGCAGTGCACCCGGGACAGGGTTGAATCAGCCCCAGCATTTT. V and J are TRBV6-1 and TRBJ1-5; 9 positions match TRBD1. Trimming removed 4 bases from V and 4 bases from J; junction bases left unmatched: 8. Germline V gene sequence: CDR1 MNHNS, CDR2 SASEGT. CDR3 length: 16 residues.

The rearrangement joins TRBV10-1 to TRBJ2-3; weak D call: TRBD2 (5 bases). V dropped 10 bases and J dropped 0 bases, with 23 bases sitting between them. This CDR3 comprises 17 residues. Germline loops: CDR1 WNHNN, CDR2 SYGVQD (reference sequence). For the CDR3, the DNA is TGCGCCACCGCACCGGGAAACCTAAACCCTAGCACAGATACGCAGTATTTT. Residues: CATAPGNLNPSTDTQYF.

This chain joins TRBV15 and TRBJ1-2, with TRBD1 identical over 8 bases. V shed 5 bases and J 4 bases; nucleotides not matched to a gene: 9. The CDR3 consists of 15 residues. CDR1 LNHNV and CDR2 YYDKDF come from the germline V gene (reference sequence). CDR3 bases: TGTGCCACCAGCCCACTAATCGGGACAGGCTATGGCTACACCTTC. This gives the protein CATSPLIGTGYGYTF.

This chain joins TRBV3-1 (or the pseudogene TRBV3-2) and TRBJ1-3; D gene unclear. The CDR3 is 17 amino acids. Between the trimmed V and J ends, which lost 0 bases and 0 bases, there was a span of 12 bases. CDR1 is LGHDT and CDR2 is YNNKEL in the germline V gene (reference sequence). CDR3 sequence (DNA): TGTGCCAGCAGCCAAGAATTTCGGAGAAGCTCTGGAAACACCATATATTTT. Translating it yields CASSQEFRRSSGNTIYF.

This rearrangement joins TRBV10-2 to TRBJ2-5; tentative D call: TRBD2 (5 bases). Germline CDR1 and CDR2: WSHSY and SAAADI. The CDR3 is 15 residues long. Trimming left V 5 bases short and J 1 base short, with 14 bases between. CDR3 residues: CASSTRGVGQETQYF. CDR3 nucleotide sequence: TGCGCCAGCAGTACCCGGGGAGTAGGCCAAGAGACCCAGTACTTC.

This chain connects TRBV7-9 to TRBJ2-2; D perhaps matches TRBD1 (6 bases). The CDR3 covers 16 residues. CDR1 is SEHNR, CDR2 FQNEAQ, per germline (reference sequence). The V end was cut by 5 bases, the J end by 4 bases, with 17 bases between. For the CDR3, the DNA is TGTGCCAGCAGCCCCGCTCCAGGGGATGGCACCGGGGAGCTGTTTTTT. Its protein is CASSPAPGDGTGELFF.

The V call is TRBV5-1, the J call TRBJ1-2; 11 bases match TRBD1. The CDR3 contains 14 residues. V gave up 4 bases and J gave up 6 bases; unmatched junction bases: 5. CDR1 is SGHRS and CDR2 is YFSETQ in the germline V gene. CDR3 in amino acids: CASSAGTGGNGYTF. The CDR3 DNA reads TGCGCCAGCAGCGCGGGGACAGGGGGTAATGGCTACACCTTC.

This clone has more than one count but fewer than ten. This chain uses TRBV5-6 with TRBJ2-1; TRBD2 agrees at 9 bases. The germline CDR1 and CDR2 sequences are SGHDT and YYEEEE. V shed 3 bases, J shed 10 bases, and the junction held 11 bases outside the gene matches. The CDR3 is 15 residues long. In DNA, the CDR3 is TGTGCCAGCAGCTCCCTAGGAGCGGGGGGCTTGGAGCAGTTCTTC. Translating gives CASSSLGAGGLEQFF.

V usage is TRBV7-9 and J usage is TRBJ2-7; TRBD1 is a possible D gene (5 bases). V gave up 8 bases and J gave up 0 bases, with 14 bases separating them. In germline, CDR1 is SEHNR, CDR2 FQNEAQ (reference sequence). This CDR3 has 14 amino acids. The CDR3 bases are TGTGCCAGCGGTGACTTGGGGCCCTCCTACGAGCAGTACTTC. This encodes CASGDLGPSYEQYF.

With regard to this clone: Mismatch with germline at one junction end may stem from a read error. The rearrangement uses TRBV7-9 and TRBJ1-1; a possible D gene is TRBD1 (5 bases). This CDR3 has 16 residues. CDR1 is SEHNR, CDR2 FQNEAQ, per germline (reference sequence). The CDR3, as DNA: TGTGCCAGCAGGTTAGGACCGGGACTGTCGAACACTGAAGCTTTCTTT. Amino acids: CASRLGPGLSNTEAFF. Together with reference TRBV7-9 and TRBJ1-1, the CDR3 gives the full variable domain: DTGVSQNPRHKITKRGQNVTFRCDPISEHNRLYWYRQTLGQGPEFLTYFQNEAQLEKSRLLSDRFSAERPKGSFSTLEIQRTEQGDSAMYLCASRLGPGLSNTEAFFGQGTRLTVV.

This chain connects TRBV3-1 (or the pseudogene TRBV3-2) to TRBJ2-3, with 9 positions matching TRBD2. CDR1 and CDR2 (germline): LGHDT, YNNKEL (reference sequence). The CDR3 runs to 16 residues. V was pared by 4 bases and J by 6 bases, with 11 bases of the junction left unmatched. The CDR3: CASSRIASGGWDTQYF. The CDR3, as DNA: TGTGCCAGCAGCCGGATCGCCAGCGGGGGGTGGGATACGCAGTATTTT.

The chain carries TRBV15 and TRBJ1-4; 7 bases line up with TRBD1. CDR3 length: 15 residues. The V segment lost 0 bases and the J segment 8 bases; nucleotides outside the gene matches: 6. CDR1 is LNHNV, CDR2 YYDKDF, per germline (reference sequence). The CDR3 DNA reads TGTGCCACCAGCAGAGATTGGGACAGAAGGGAAAAACTGTTTTTT. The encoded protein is CATSRDWDRREKLFF.